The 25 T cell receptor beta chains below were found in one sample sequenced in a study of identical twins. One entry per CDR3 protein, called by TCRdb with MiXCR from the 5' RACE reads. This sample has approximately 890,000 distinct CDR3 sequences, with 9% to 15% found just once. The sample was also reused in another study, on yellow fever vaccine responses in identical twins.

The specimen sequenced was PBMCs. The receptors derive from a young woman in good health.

DNA for the CDR3: TGTGCCAGCAGTACAGAGGGACGGACCTATGGCTACACCTTC. It is translated as CASSTEGRTYGYTF. The chain recombines TRBV28 with TRBJ1-2; maybe TRBD1 (5 bases). Germline lookup yields CDR1 MDHEN and CDR2 SYDVKM. This CDR3 has 14 amino acids. Trimming took off 5 bases at V and 4 bases at J, with 14 bases between the two ends.

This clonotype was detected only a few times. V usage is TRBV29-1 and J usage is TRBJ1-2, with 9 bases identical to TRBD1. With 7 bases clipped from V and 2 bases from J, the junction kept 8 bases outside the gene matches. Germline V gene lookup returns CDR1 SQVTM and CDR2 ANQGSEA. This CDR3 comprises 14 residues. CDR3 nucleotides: TGCAGCGCTGACCTGGGGACAGGGAACTATGGCTACACCTTC. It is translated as CSADLGTGNYGYTF. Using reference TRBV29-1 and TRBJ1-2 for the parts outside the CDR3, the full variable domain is SAVISQKPSRDICQRGTSLTIQCQVDSQVTMMFWYRQQPGQSLTLIATANQGSEATYESGFVIDKFPISRPNLTFSTLTVSNMSPEDSSIYLCSADLGTGNYGYTFGSGTRLTVV.

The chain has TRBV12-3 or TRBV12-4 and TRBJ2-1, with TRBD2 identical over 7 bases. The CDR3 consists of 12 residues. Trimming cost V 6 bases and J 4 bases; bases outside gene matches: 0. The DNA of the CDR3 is TGTGCCAGCAGGCGGGAGTACAATGAGCAGTTCTTC. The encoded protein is CASRREYNEQFF.

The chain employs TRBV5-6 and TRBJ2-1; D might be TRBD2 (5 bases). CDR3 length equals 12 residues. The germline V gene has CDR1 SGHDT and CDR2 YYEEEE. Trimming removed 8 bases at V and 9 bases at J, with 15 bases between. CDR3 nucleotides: TGTGCCAGGAGCCTCGGGGTCGGTGAGCAGTTCTTC. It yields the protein CARSLGVGEQFF. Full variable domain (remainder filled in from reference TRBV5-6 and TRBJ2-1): DAGVTQSPTHLIKTRGQQVTLRCSPKSGHDTVSWYQQALGQGPQFIFQYYEEEERQRGNFPDRFSGHQFPNYSSELNVNALLLGDSALYLCARSLGVGEQFFGPGTRLTVL.

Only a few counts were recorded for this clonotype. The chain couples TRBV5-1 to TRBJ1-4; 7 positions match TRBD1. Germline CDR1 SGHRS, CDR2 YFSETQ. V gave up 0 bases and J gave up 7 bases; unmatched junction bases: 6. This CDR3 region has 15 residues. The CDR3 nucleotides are TGCGCCAGCAGCTTGGTACAGGGGTCCCTTGAAAAACTGTTTTTT. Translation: CASSLVQGSLEKLFF.

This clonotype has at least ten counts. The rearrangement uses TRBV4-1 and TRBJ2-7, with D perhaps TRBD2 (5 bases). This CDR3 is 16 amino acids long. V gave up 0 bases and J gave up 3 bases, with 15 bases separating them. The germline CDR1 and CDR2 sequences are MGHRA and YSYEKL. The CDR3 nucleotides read TGCGCCAGCAGCCAAGATCGGGGTCCCCGACACTACGAGCAGTACTTC. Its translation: CASSQDRGPRHYEQYF.

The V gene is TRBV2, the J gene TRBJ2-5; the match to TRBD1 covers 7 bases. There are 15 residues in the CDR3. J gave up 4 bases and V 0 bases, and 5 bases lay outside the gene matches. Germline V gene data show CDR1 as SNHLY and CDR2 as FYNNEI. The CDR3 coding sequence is TGTGCCAGCAGTGAAGCTGGGAACAGGGGAGAGACCCAGTACTTC. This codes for CASSEAGNRGETQYF.

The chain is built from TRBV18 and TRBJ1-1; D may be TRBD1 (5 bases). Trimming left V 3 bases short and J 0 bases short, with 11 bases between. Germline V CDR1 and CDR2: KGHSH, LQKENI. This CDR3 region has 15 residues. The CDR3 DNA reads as TGTGCCAGCTCACCTCAACAGGCTATGAACACTGAAGCTTTCTTT. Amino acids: CASSPQQAMNTEAFF. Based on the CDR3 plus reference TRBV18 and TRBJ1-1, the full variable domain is NAGVMQNPRHLVRRRGQEARLRCSPMKGHSHVYWYRQLPEEGLKFMVYLQKENIIDESGMPKERFSAEFPKEGPSILRIQQVVRGDSAAYFCASSPQQAMNTEAFFGQGTRLTVV.

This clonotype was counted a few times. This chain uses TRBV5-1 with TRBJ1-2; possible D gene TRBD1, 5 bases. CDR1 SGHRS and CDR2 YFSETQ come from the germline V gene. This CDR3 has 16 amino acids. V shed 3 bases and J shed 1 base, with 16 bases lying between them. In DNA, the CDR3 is TGCGCCAGCAGCTCAGCGGAGTACGACAGTAACTATGGCTACACCTTC. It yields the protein CASSSAEYDSNYGYTF.

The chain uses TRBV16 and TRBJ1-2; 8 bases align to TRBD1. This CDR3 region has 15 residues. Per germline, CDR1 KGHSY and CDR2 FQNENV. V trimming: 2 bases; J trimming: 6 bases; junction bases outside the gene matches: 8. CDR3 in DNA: TGTGCCAGCAGCCAAACCCCGACAGGGGAGGATGGCTACACCTTC. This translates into CASSQTPTGEDGYTF.

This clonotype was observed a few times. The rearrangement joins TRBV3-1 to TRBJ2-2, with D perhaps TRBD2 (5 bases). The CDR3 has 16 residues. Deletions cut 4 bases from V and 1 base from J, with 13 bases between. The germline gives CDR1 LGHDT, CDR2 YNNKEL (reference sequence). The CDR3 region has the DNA TGTGCCAGCAGCCTCGATCCAGCGGTGAACACCGGGGAGCTGTTTTTT. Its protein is CASSLDPAVNTGELFF.

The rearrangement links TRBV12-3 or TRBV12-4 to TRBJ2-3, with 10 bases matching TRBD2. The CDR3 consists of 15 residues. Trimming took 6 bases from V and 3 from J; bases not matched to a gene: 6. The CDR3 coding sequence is TGTGCCAGCAGCGCCGGGACTAGCGCTACAGATACGCAGTATTTT. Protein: CASSAGTSATDTQYF.

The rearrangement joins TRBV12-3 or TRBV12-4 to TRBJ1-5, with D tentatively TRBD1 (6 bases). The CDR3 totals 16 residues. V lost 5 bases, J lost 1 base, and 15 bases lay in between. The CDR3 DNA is TGTGCCAGCAGTAACGACGGGGGGACAAGCAATCAGCCCCAGCATTTT. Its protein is CASSNDGGTSNQPQHF.

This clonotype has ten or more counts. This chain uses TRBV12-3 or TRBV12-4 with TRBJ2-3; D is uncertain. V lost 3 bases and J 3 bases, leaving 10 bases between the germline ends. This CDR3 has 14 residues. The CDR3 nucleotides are TGTGCCAGCAGTTTCACCCGTGGTACAGATACGCAGTATTTT. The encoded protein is CASSFTRGTDTQYF.

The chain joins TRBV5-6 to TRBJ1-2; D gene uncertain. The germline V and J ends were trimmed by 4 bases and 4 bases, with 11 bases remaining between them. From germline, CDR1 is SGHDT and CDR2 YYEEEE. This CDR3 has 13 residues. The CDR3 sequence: CASSREDLYGYTF. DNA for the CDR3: TGTGCCAGCAGCCGAGAGGACCTCTATGGCTACACCTTC.

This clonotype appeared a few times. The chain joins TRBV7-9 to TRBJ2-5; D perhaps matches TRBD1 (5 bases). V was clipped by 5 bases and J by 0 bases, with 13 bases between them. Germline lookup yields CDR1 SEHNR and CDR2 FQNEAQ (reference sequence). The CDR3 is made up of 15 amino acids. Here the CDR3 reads CASSPGLQYQETQYF. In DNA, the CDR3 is TGTGCCAGCAGCCCAGGGTTACAGTACCAAGAGACCCAGTACTTC.

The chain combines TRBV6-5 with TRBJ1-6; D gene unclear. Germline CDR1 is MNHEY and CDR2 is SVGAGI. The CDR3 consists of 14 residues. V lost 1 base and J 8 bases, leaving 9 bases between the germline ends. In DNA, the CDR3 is TGTGCCAGCAGTTACTTTTTAGAGGATTCACCCCTCCACTTT. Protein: CASSYFLEDSPLHF.

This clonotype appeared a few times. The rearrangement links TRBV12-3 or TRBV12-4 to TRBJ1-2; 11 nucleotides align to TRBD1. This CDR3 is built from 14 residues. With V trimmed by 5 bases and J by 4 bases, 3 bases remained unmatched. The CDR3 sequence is CASSNGQGAYGYTF. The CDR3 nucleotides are TGTGCCAGCAGTAATGGACAGGGGGCCTATGGCTACACCTTC.

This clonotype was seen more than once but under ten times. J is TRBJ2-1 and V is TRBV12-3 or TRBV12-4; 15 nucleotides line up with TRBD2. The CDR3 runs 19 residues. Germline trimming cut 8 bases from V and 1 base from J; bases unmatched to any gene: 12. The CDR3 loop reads CASHGSGLAGGGSYNEQFF. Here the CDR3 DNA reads TGTGCCAGCCACGGATCAGGACTAGCGGGAGGGGGTTCCTACAATGAGCAGTTCTTC.

For the CDR3, the DNA is TGTGCCAGCAGCAATACTTTGGGGGAGCAGTACTTC. Translating it yields CASSNTLGEQYF. This chain connects TRBV3-1 to TRBJ2-7; D gene unclear. This CDR3 comprises 12 residues. Per germline, CDR1 LGHDT and CDR2 YNNKEL (reference sequence). The V end lost 5 bases, the J end lost 7 bases, and 12 bases lay between the germline ends.

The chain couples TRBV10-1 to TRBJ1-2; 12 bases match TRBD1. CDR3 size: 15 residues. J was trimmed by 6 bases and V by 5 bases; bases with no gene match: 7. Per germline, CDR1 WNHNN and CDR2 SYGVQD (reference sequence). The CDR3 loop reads CASSPGTGGANGYTF. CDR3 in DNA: TGCGCCAGCAGTCCCGGGACAGGGGGCGCCAATGGCTACACCTTC.

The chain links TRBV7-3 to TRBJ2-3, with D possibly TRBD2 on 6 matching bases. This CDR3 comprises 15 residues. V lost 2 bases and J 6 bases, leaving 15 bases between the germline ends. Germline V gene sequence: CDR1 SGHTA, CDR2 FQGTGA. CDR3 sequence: CASSLRQVGGDTQYF. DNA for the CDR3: TGTGCCAGCAGCTTACGCCAGGTCGGAGGGGATACGCAGTATTTT.

The CDR3 region is CASSERTSGGQETQYF. For the CDR3, the DNA is TGTGCCAGCAGCGAAAGGACTAGCGGGGGCCAAGAGACCCAGTACTTC. The rearrangement links TRBV9 to TRBJ2-5; 13 bases agree with TRBD2. This CDR3 is built from 16 residues. V lost 3 bases, J lost 1 base, and 3 bases stayed unmatched. Germline CDR1 is SGDLS and CDR2 is YYNGEE.

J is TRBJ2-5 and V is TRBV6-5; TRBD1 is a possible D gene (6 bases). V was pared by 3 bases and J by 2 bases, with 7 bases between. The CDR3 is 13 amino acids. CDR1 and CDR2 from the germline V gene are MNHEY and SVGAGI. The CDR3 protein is CASSYGQQETQYF. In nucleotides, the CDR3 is TGTGCCAGCAGTTATGGACAGCAAGAGACCCAGTACTTC.

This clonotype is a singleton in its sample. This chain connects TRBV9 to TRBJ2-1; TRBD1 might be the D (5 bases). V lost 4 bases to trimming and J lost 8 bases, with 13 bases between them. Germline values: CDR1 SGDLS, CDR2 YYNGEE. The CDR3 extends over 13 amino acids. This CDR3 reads CASSPHRGDEQFF. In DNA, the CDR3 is TGTGCCAGCAGCCCACATAGGGGCGATGAGCAGTTCTTC.